These 29 T cell receptor beta chains came from one sample sequenced in a study of shared clonotypes between healthy human individuals. The protocol was immunoSEQ multiplex PCR, while the TCRdb copy is restricted to in-frame clones and leaves out a portion. The sample has around 1.4 million clones; 97% to 99% are singletons. Sequences were obtained from naive CD4+ T cells sorted from blood. Specified subset: CD45RA+ positively selected. These receptors were taken from a man aged 25-45 years in good health.

Regarding this clone: Additional DNA sequences in this sample encode the identical CDR3. The chain carries TRBV7-2 and TRBJ2-7; D unresolved. The V gene's germline CDR1 is SGHTA and CDR2 FQGNSA. V lost 0 bases to trimming and J lost 4 bases, with 13 bases between them. The CDR3 is 15 amino acids. The CDR3, as DNA: TGTGCCAGCAGCTTAGCTCTCGCCGGTGAATACGAGCAGTACTTC. It translates to CASSLALAGEYEQYF.

As regards this clone: Different DNA sequences within this sample yield the same CDR3. The chain links TRBV7-3 to TRBJ2-1, with 9 bases lining up with TRBD2. Germline CDR1 is SGHTA and CDR2 is FQGTGA. This CDR3 has 14 residues. Trimming took 2 bases from V and 7 from J; bases not matched to a gene: 3. The CDR3 sequence: CASSLGLAGNEQFF. CDR3 nucleotides: TGTGCCAGCAGCTTAGGGCTAGCGGGGAATGAGCAGTTCTTC.

The gene calls are TRBV5-1 and TRBJ2-5, with D perhaps TRBD2 (5 bases). CDR3 length equals 13 residues. In germline, CDR1 is SGHRS, CDR2 YFSETQ. The ends were cut back, 4 bases at V and 4 bases at J, with 11 bases in the middle. The CDR3 coding sequence is TGCGCCAGCAGCCCCGGGATGCGAGAGACCCAGTACTTC. Protein product: CASSPGMRETQYF.

The chain recombines TRBV10-2 with TRBJ1-4; D possibly corresponds to TRBD1 (5 bases). The V and J ends lost 4 bases and 5 bases respectively, with 11 bases between them. CDR1 WSHSY and CDR2 SAAADI come from the germline V gene. The CDR3 is made up of 14 amino acids. DNA for the CDR3: TGCGCCAGCAGTGGCTTCGGGGGGAATGAAAAACTGTTTTTT. It encodes CASSGFGGNEKLFF.

Regarding this clone: Different DNA sequences within this sample yield the same CDR3. The rearrangement joins TRBV5-1 to TRBJ2-7; D might be TRBD1 (6 bases). This CDR3 contains 15 residues. Germline V gene lookup returns CDR1 SGHRS and CDR2 YFSETQ. The V and J ends lost 0 bases and 2 bases respectively, with 12 bases between them. DNA for the CDR3: TGCGCCAGCAGCTTGGACCCAGGGGCGACCTACGAGCAGTACTTC. It is translated as CASSLDPGATYEQYF.

This sequence joins TRBV19 and TRBJ2-3; D gene uncertain. Trimming cost V 4 bases and J 3 bases, with 14 bases left between them. The V gene's germline CDR1 is LNHDA and CDR2 SQIVND (reference sequence). The CDR3 loop spans 15 amino acids. The CDR3 sequence is CASSTGPIGTDTQYF. In DNA form, the CDR3 reads TGTGCCAGTAGTACCGGACCAATAGGAACAGATACGCAGTATTTT.

J is TRBJ1-1 and V is TRBV28; D remains unclear. Germline V CDR1 and CDR2: MDHEN, SYDVKM. V dropped 3 bases and J dropped 7 bases, with 24 bases sitting between them. The CDR3 length is 17 residues. The CDR3 DNA reads as TGTGCCAGCAGTTTGGTGGATGGGGTCGCTCCTACGGGTGAAGCTTTCTTT. Amino acid sequence: CASSLVDGVAPTGEAFF.

The chain combines TRBV14 with TRBJ2-7, with no clear D. Germline V gives CDR1 SGHDN, CDR2 FVKESK. This CDR3 contains 15 residues. The germline V and J ends were trimmed by 4 bases and 5 bases, with 18 bases remaining between them. The CDR3: CASSPILGSVDEQYF. The CDR3 bases are TGTGCCAGCAGCCCAATTCTGGGTTCTGTCGACGAGCAGTACTTC. Full variable domain (rest looked up from reference TRBV14 and TRBJ2-7): EAGVTQFPSHSVIEKGQTVTLRCDPISGHDNLYWYRRVMGKEIKFLLHFVKESKQDESGMPNNRFLAERTGGTYSTLKVQPAELEDSGVYFCASSPILGSVDEQYFGPGTRLTVT.

The chain employs TRBV18 and TRBJ1-1; the D is unclear. V lost 3 bases and J 3 bases, leaving 8 bases between the germline ends. CDR3 length: 13 residues. Germline loops: CDR1 KGHSH, CDR2 LQKENI. CDR3 DNA sequence: TGTGCCAGCTCACCGGTCGGGGACACTGAAGCTTTCTTT. Amino acids: CASSPVGDTEAFF.

Concerning this clone itself: Other DNA sequences in the sample encode the same CDR3. V and J are TRBV25-1 and TRBJ2-3; D uncertain. Germline CDR1 reads MGHDK; CDR2 reads SYGVNS. The CDR3 covers 13 residues. V was clipped by 4 bases and J by 0 bases, with 5 bases between them. CDR3: CASSGPSTDTQYF. CDR3 bases: TGTGCCAGCAGTGGACCTAGCACAGATACGCAGTATTTT.

V and J are TRBV11-2 and TRBJ2-3, with 8 bases matching TRBD2. The CDR3 is 15 residues long. Looked up from germline, CDR1 is SGHAT and CDR2 is FQNNGV. V lost 5 bases to trimming and J lost 5 bases; unmatched junction nucleotides: 9. The CDR3 protein is CASSANTGGVDTQYF. For the CDR3, the DNA is TGTGCCAGCAGCGCCAACACGGGAGGGGTAGATACGCAGTATTTT.

The rearrangement links TRBV9 to TRBJ2-7; D unclear. The CDR3 has 13 residues. CDR1 and CDR2 (germline): SGDLS, YYNGEE. The germline V and J ends were trimmed by 2 bases and 10 bases, with 16 bases remaining between them. CDR3 sequence: CASSVSDHSEQYF. CDR3 coding DNA: TGTGCCAGCAGCGTCTCCGACCACTCTGAACAGTACTTC.

The CDR3 loop is CASRAQALRSGNTIYF. The CDR3 region has the DNA TGTGCCAGCCGGGCGCAGGCGCTACGCTCTGGAAACACCATATATTTT. V and J are TRBV19 and TRBJ1-3; D remains unclear. The V end was cut by 9 bases, the J end by 0 bases, with 18 bases between. The CDR3 extends over 16 amino acids. CDR1 is LNHDA, CDR2 SQIVND, per germline (reference sequence).

This clone was found once. The V and J genes are TRBV19 and TRBJ2-3, with 7 bases matching TRBD2. The J segment lost 4 bases and the V segment lost 6 bases, leaving 10 bases of the junction unmatched. The CDR3 consists of 15 residues. CDR1 and CDR2 from the germline V gene are LNHDA and SQIVND (reference sequence). CDR3 nucleotide sequence: TGTGCCAGTAGCCTACTAGCGTTGGGGGCAGATACGCAGTATTTT. This translates into CASSLLALGADTQYF.

The chain has TRBV9 and TRBJ1-4; 8 bases match TRBD1. The V gene's germline CDR1 is SGDLS and CDR2 YYNGEE. After removal of 7 bases from V and 8 bases from J, the junction contained 13 bases not matched to a gene. CDR3 length: 15 residues. CDR3 in amino acids: CASAFSTGGNEKLFF. The CDR3 DNA reads TGTGCCAGCGCCTTCTCTACAGGGGGGAACGAAAAACTGTTTTTT.

J is TRBJ2-1 and V is TRBV28; 7 positions agree with TRBD1. This CDR3 has 14 amino acids. Losses at the gene ends were 3 bases for V and 14 bases for J; bases not matched to a gene: 13. Per germline, CDR1 MDHEN and CDR2 SYDVKM. CDR3 sequence (DNA): TGTGCCAGCAGTTTCGGACAGGTGAACGCCGAAGAGTTCTTC. Residues: CASSFGQVNAEEFF.

V is TRBV18 and J is TRBJ2-1, with D hard to call. The CDR3 contains 12 residues. Germline CDR1 and CDR2: KGHSH and LQKENI. The ends were cut back, 4 bases at V and 4 bases at J, with 5 bases in the middle. CDR3 loop: CASSQAYNEQFF. CDR3 sequence (DNA): TGTGCCAGCTCACAGGCATACAATGAGCAGTTCTTC.

The V gene is TRBV30, the J gene TRBJ1-1; no definite D call. The CDR3 is 15 residues long. The germline V gene has CDR1 GTSNPN and CDR2 SVGIG (reference sequence). V lost 2 bases and J lost 3, with 16 bases in between. Here the CDR3 DNA reads TGTGCCTGGAGTTCCGGGCTTCGGGTGTACACTGAAGCTTTCTTT. Its protein product is CAWSSGLRVYTEAFF.

V is TRBV10-3 and J is TRBJ2-1; 7 nucleotides align to TRBD2. CDR1 is ENHRY and CDR2 is SYGVKD in the germline V gene. The ends lost 5 bases at V and 4 bases at J; junction bases unmatched: 8. The CDR3 length is 15 residues. The CDR3 protein is CAISLGRERYNEQFF. The CDR3 bases are TGTGCCATCAGTTTGGGGCGGGAGCGGTACAATGAGCAGTTCTTC.

This chain connects TRBV10-3 to TRBJ1-1, with a tentative D call TRBD1 (6 bases). The V end was cut by 2 bases, the J end by 4 bases, with 11 bases between. This CDR3 has 14 amino acids. The V gene's germline CDR1 is ENHRY and CDR2 SYGVKD. The CDR3 here is CAISERQESTEAFF. CDR3 bases: TGTGCCATCAGTGAGAGACAGGAGAGCACTGAAGCTTTCTTT.

This chain connects TRBV29-1 to TRBJ2-1; 12 nucleotides line up with TRBD2. Per the germline V gene, CDR1 is SQVTM and CDR2 is ANQGSEA. This CDR3 contains 13 residues. Trimming at V came to 3 bases and at J to 8 bases, leaving 2 bases not matched to a gene. CDR3 residues: CSVDGLAGHEQFF. In nucleotides, the CDR3 is TGCAGCGTTGACGGACTAGCGGGACATGAGCAGTTCTTC.

The chain joins TRBV10-1 to TRBJ2-3, with D possibly matching TRBD2 (6 bases). The CDR3 contains 16 residues. Germline CDR1 and CDR2: WNHNN and SYGVQD (reference sequence). The germline V and J ends were trimmed by 1 base and 1 base, with 12 bases remaining between them. The CDR3 DNA is TGCGCCAGCAGTGAGTTCAAAGCGGGCCGCACAGATACGCAGTATTTT. It is translated as CASSEFKAGRTDTQYF.

The chain couples TRBV5-5 to TRBJ2-1, with a weak D call TRBD1 (5 bases). Trimming removed 5 bases at V and 7 bases at J, with 31 bases between. Germline CDR1 is SGHKS and CDR2 is YYEKEE (reference sequence). This CDR3 has 19 amino acids. Here the CDR3 reads CASSPQGPFRFVFPNEQFF. The CDR3, as DNA: TGTGCCAGCAGTCCTCAGGGTCCCTTCCGTTTTGTCTTTCCTAATGAGCAGTTCTTC.

Comment on this clone: The sample carries other DNA sequences with the same CDR3. The chain employs TRBV6-5 and TRBJ2-3, with a possible D match to TRBD2 (6 bases). Per germline, CDR1 MNHEY and CDR2 SVGAGI. The CDR3 spans 15 residues. The germline V and J ends were trimmed by 2 bases and 0 bases, with 9 bases remaining between them. Written as DNA, the CDR3 is TGTGCCAGCAGTTACGGGACTTCTAGCACAGATACGCAGTATTTT. This translates into CASSYGTSSTDTQYF.

V gene TRBV27 combines with J gene TRBJ2-5, with 7 bases aligning to TRBD1. The CDR3 spans 15 residues. V lost 4 bases, J lost 0 bases, and 5 bases stayed unmatched. Germline lookup yields CDR1 MNHEY and CDR2 SMNVEV (reference sequence). Here the CDR3 DNA reads TGTGCCAGCAGTTGGGACAGAACCGACCAAGAGACCCAGTACTTC. Amino acid sequence: CASSWDRTDQETQYF.

V is TRBV6-6 and J is TRBJ2-3; 8 bases align to TRBD1. Germline lookup yields CDR1 MNHNY and CDR2 SVGAGI (reference sequence). V was clipped by 9 bases and J by 4 bases; unmatched bases: 6. This CDR3 has 13 amino acids. CDR3 nucleotide sequence: TGTGCCAGTGGACAGGGAAGATCAGATACGCAGTATTTT. Translating gives CASGQGRSDTQYF.

The V call is TRBV27, the J call TRBJ2-7; 9 bases line up with TRBD2. Germline V gene data show CDR1 as MNHEY and CDR2 as SMNVEV (reference sequence). The CDR3 consists of 15 residues. The junction had 5 bases not matched to a gene; V was cut back by 1 base and J by 4 bases. The CDR3 loop is CASSLLAGESYEQYF. The CDR3 coding sequence is TGTGCCAGCAGTTTATTAGCGGGAGAGAGTTACGAGCAGTACTTC.

This chain joins TRBV18 and TRBJ2-1, with 7 bases identical to TRBD2. The CDR3 has 16 amino acids. Per the germline V gene, CDR1 is KGHSH and CDR2 is LQKENI. J was trimmed by 4 bases and V by 3 bases; bases with no gene match: 9. The CDR3 sequence: CASSPASSGAYNEQFF. CDR3 in DNA: TGTGCCAGCTCACCGGCCTCTAGCGGTGCGTACAATGAGCAGTTCTTC.

The chain employs TRBV5-6 and TRBJ1-3; no firm D call. Trimming removed 1 base from V and 6 bases from J, with 5 bases in between. In germline, CDR1 is SGHDT, CDR2 YYEEEE. This CDR3 contains 12 residues. DNA for the CDR3: TGTGCCAGCAGCTTGTTAGAAAACACCATATATTTT. It translates to CASSLLENTIYF.